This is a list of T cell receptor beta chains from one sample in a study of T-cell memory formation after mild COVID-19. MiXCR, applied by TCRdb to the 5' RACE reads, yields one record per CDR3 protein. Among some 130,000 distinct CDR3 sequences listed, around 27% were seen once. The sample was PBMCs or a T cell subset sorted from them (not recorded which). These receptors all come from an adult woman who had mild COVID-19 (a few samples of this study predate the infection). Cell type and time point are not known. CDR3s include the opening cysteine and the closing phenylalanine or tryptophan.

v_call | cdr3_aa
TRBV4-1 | CASRPGTDPNTIYF
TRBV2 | CASSEEQGEQPQHF
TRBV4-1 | CASSQVAGKEYTEAFF
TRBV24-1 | CATSDLGSEETQYF
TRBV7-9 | CASSSSFWIRTEAFF
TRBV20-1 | CSARQGPDTQYF
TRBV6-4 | CASSESGSSYNEQFF
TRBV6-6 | CASSYSRDRGNTEAFF
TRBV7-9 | CASILQGAGLGIGEQFF
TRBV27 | CASQPEGGNGEAFF
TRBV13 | CASSPGTNYEQYF
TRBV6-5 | CASSYWQTDGPGANVLTF
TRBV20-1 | CSARITPAGGPSYEQYF
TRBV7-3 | CASSLLGQGGNEQFF
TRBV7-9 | CASSLAGFTDTQYF
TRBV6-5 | CASSYQISSGTNTGELFF
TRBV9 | CASSVVMDTQYF
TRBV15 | CATSSLAYPSDNEQFF
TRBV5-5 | CASSLGVTGELFF
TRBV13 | CASRLGVWNTEAFF
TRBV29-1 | CSVEGLEETQYF
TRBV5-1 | CASSLKWENTGELFF
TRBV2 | CASSEAGGIYEQYF
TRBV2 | CAILGGTGVNYGYTF
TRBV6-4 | CASSDSRQTTGELFF
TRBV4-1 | CASSRWTDQETQYF
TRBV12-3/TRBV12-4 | CASNFGQGGNTEAFF
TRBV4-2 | CASSPSSGANTGELFF
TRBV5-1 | CASSLSPGAYEQYF
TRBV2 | CASSYPGTGTVETKNIQYF
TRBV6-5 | CASSSTGNSNQPQHF
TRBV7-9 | CASTPRARVNEQFF
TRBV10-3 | CAIMGRGREQFF
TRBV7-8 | CASSSYRTGGEQYF
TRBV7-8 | CASSLDSGTAYGYTF
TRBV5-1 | CASNAGTSTDTQYF
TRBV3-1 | CASSLGTSGAGDEQFF
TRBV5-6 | CASSPGPGASTDTQYF
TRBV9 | CASSMGLEQFF
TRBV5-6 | CASSFRDSSSYNEQFF
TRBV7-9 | CASSPDSPYNEQFF
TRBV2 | CASSEQNIQYF
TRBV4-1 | CASSLGQLGGNTEAFF
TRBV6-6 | CASSYLGQEYFSGNTIYF
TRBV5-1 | CASSLDNQYGYTF
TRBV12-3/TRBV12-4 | CASSLGQPNQPQHF
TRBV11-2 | CASSFSGQHGYEQYF